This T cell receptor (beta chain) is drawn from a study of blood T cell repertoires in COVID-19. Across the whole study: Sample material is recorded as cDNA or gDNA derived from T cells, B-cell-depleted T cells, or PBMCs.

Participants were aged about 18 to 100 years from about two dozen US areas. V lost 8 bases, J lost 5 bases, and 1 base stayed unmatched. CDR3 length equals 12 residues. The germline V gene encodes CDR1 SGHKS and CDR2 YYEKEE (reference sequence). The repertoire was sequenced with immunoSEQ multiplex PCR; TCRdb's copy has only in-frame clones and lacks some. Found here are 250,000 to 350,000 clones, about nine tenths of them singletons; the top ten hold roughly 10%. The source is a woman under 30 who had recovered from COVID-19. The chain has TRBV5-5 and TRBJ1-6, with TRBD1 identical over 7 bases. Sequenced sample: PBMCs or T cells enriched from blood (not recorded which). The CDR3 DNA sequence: TGTGCCAGTGGACAGGATAATTCACCCCTCCACTTT. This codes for CASGQDNSPLHF.